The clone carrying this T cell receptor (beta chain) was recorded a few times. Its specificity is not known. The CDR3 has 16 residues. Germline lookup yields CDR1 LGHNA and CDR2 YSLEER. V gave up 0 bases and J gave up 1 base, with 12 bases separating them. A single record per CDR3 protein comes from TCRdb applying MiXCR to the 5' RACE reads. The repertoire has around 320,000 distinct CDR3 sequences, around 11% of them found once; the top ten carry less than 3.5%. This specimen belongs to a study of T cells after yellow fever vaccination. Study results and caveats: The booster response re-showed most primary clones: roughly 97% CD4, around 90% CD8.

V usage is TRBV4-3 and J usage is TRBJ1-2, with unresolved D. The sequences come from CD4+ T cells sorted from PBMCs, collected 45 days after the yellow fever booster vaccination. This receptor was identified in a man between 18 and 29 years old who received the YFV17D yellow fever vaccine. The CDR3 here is CASSQDSQKLNYGYTF. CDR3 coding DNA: TGCGCCAGCAGCCAAGATAGCCAGAAACTTAACTATGGCTACACCTTC.